This T cell receptor beta chain was sequenced in a study of low-dose radiotherapy and immunotherapy resistance in tumors. The wider study: The treatment that patients received was intravenous nivolumab 240 mg every two weeks plus ipilimumab 1 mg/kg every six weeks. Starting cycle 1 day 1, oral aspirin 300 mg was given daily for four cycles. Every two weeks, cyclophosphamide 200 mg/m2 was infused one day before radiation plus immunotherapy.

Time point meaning: after trial treatment. The sample's treatment: LDRT plus nivolumab, ipilimumab, low-dose cyclophosphamide and aspirin (RACIN trial). With TRAV- and TRBV-specific primers, first-strand cDNA was made, covering the alpha and beta chains. TCRs underwent 20 PCR cycles of amplification with a constant-region primer and V-primer adapter. It was by in vitro transcription that isolated mRNA was amplified. TCRdb processed the reads anew with MiXCR; each CDR3 protein has one entry. This table holds some 46,000 distinct CDR3 sequences, about 25% found once. The CDR3 has 13 amino acids. CDR1 and CDR2 (germline): SNHLY, FYNNEI. After removal of 10 bases from V and 13 bases from J, the junction contained 13 bases not matched to a gene. This clonotype came up a few times. A far larger clone is one nucleotide away, so this likely arose from a read error.

The starting material was PBMCs, obtained after low-dose radiotherapy plus immunotherapy. The rearrangement joins TRBV2 to TRBJ2-4; 10 bases agree with TRBD2. The TCR was taken from a male donor with prostate cancer. The CDR3: CATERGGRYEQYF. DNA of the CDR3: TGTGCCACCGAGCGGGGGGGCCGGTATGAGCAGTACTTC.